A single sample is the source of the 26 T cell receptor beta chains below, sequenced in a study of CD8 T cells in Susac syndrome. Random hexamers were used to reverse transcribe an amount of about 0.45 to 1 ug RNA. TCRdb re-called the immunoSEQ multiplex PCR reads with MiXCR, one entry per CDR3 protein. The sample records nearly 200,000 distinct CDR3 sequences, roughly 96% being singletons. The sequenced sample was CD4+ T cells from PBMCs. The receptors stem from a human donor with multiple sclerosis.

The rearrangement links TRBV5-4 to TRBJ2-7, with 11 nucleotides matching TRBD2. From germline, CDR1 is SGHNT and CDR2 YYREEE (reference sequence). With 3 bases clipped from V and 2 bases from J, the junction kept 7 bases outside the gene matches. CDR3 size: 16 residues. The CDR3 DNA reads as TGTGCCAGCAGCTGGAATGGACTAGCGGGTACCTACGAGCAGTACTTC. Residues: CASSWNGLAGTYEQYF.

This clonotype was seen a single time. The J gene is TRBJ2-7, the V gene TRBV5-1, with TRBD1 matching 8 bases. The CDR3 contains 14 residues. The germline CDR1 and CDR2 sequences are SGHRS and YFSETQ. The V and J ends lost 3 bases and 2 bases, in that order; junction bases with no gene match: 4. CDR3 amino acids: CASSSQGEAYEQYF. For the CDR3, the DNA is TGCGCCAGCAGCTCACAGGGGGAGGCCTACGAGCAGTACTTC.

The chain couples TRBV20-1 to TRBJ1-1, with a possible D match to TRBD1 (5 bases). V lost 6 bases to trimming and J lost 3 bases, with 17 bases between them. Germline CDR1 DFQATT, CDR2 SNEGSKA (reference sequence). The length of the CDR3 is 14 residues. Written as DNA, the CDR3 is TGCAGTGCCCCTTCTAGGGGTGGGGACACTGAAGCTTTCTTT. It specifies CSAPSRGGDTEAFF.

This chain uses TRBV7-2 with TRBJ1-5; D call uncertain. The CDR3 consists of 12 residues. In germline, CDR1 is SGHTA, CDR2 FQGNSA. The V gene lost 5 bases and the J gene lost 7 bases, with 9 bases spanning the gap. This CDR3 is CASSGPSQPQHF. DNA for the CDR3: TGTGCCAGCAGCGGGCCTTCCCAGCCCCAGCATTTT. Looking up the rest from reference TRBV7-2 and TRBJ1-5 gives the full variable domain: GAGVSQSPSNKVTEKGKDVELRCDPISGHTALYWYRQSLGQGLEFLIYFQGNSAPDKSGLPSDRFSAERTGGSVSTLTIQRTQQEDSAVYLCASSGPSQPQHFGDGTRLSIL.

V and J are TRBV6-2 or TRBV6-3 and TRBJ2-7, with 12 bases lining up with TRBD2. J gave up 6 bases and V 6 bases, and 12 bases lay outside the gene matches. Per germline, CDR1 MNHEY and CDR2 SVGEGT. The CDR3 is 16 residues long. CDR3 nucleotide sequence: TGTGCCAGCAGGGGAACTCCGGGACTAGCGGGTTTCGAGCAGTACTTC. It specifies CASRGTPGLAGFEQYF.

This chain links TRBV7-9 with TRBJ2-7; TRBD1 aligns across 8 bases. The junction had 7 bases not matched to a gene; V was cut back by 2 bases and J by 4 bases. The CDR3 extends over 15 amino acids. The germline V gene encodes CDR1 SEHNR and CDR2 FQNEAQ (reference sequence). The CDR3, as DNA: TGTGCCAGCAGCTTATTACAGGGGGGCCCTTACGAGCAGTACTTC. Amino acid sequence: CASSLLQGGPYEQYF. The whole variable domain, filled in from reference TRBV7-9 and TRBJ2-7, reads DTGVSQNPRHKITKRGQNVTFRCDPISEHNRLYWYRQTLGQGPEFLTYFQNEAQLEKSRLLSDRFSAERPKGSFSTLEIQRTEQGDSAMYLCASSLLQGGPYEQYFGPGTRLTVT.

V is TRBV3-1 and J is TRBJ2-1; possible D gene TRBD2, 5 bases. The CDR3 sequence is 16 residues long. V was clipped by 1 base and J by 2 bases, with 12 bases between them. CDR1 and CDR2 from the germline V gene are LGHDT and YNNKEL (reference sequence). CDR3 coding DNA: TGTGCCAGCAGCCAAGGTGAGGGAATTCCCTACAATGAGCAGTTCTTC. Translation: CASSQGEGIPYNEQFF.

This clonotype was picked up one time. The genes are TRBV4-1 and TRBJ1-2; tentative D call: TRBD1 (5 bases). The CDR3 runs 18 residues. The V gene's germline CDR1 is MGHRA and CDR2 YSYEKL. Trimming removed 1 base at V and 0 bases at J, with 18 bases between. CDR3 loop: CASSQVIPGTEANYGYTF. The CDR3 DNA is TGCGCCAGCAGCCAAGTTATCCCCGGGACTGAAGCTAACTATGGCTACACCTTC.

The rearrangement uses TRBV25-1 and TRBJ2-3, with 8 bases lining up with TRBD1. Trimming took 7 bases from V and 0 from J; bases not matched to a gene: 9. Germline loops: CDR1 MGHDK, CDR2 SYGVNS. The CDR3 is 16 residues long. CDR3 sequence: CASKSGQATSTDTQYF. CDR3 in DNA: TGTGCCAGCAAATCGGGACAGGCTACTAGCACAGATACGCAGTATTTT.

The chain links TRBV4-1 to TRBJ2-7; the D is unclear. Trimming pared 3 bases from V and 1 base from J, leaving 10 bases between. The CDR3 extends over 14 amino acids. The germline CDR1 and CDR2 sequences are MGHRA and YSYEKL. The CDR3 here is CASSHPGPSYEQYF. The CDR3 coding sequence is TGCGCCAGCAGCCACCCGGGTCCTTCCTACGAGCAGTACTTC.

The CDR3 region has the DNA TGCAGTGCTAGATGGGAGAGATCACCCCTCCACTTT. This codes for CSARWERSPLHF. This chain uses TRBV20-1 with TRBJ1-6; unclear D gene. This CDR3 is built from 12 residues. The V end was cut by 2 bases, the J end by 10 bases, with 9 bases between. Germline-derived CDR1 and CDR2 are DFQATT and SNEGSKA (reference sequence).

The genes are TRBV27 and TRBJ2-3, with D perhaps matching TRBD1 (5 bases). CDR3 length: 13 residues. Per germline, CDR1 MNHEY and CDR2 SMNVEV (reference sequence). Deletions cut 8 bases from V and 6 bases from J, with 15 bases between. The CDR3 nucleotides are TGTGCCAGCCAGACCTCGCACAGGGATACGCAGTATTTT. It translates to CASQTSHRDTQYF.

The chain recombines TRBV23-1 with TRBJ1-1; D not resolved. TRBV23-1 is assigned to the ORF class and has an uncertain function. CDR3 length: 12 amino acids. The germline V and J ends were trimmed by 2 bases and 9 bases, with 10 bases remaining between them. The CDR3 protein is CASSQTGLQAFF. The CDR3 DNA is TGCGCCAGCAGTCAAACGGGGTTACAAGCTTTCTTT.

The rearrangement links TRBV25-1 to TRBJ2-5; TRBD1 matches 7 bases. CDR3 length: 16 amino acids. From germline, CDR1 is MGHDK and CDR2 SYGVNS. The J segment lost 5 bases and the V segment lost 4 bases, leaving 13 bases of the junction unmatched. The CDR3 spells CASSAGTANIGETQYF. The CDR3 DNA follows: TGTGCCAGCAGTGCCGGGACAGCGAATATCGGGGAGACCCAGTACTTC.

The V and J genes are TRBV5-1 and TRBJ2-5, with TRBD1 matching over 8 bases. Germline assignment: CDR1 SGHRS and CDR2 YFSETQ. The CDR3 is 15 residues long. The junction had 7 bases not matched to a gene; V was cut back by 4 bases and J by 2 bases. CDR3 nucleotides: TGCGCCAGCAGCGACGGCCACAGGGGGCAAGAGACCCAGTACTTC. Encoded protein: CASSDGHRGQETQYF.

The J gene is TRBJ2-5, the V gene TRBV20-1; the D gene could be TRBD1 or TRBD2 (5 bases each). The CDR3 sequence is 15 residues long. Trimming removed 6 bases from V and 2 bases from J, with 19 bases in between. Germline CDR1 DFQATT, CDR2 SNEGSKA (reference sequence). The CDR3, as DNA: TGCAGTGCAAAAGGAGAGTATGGGGGACAAGAGACCCAGTACTTC. Translating gives CSAKGEYGGQETQYF.

This sequence joins TRBV15 and TRBJ1-1, with D hard to call. This CDR3 comprises 15 residues. Trimming took 1 base from V and 0 from J, leaving 9 bases between them. Germline CDR1 and CDR2: LNHNV and YYDKDF (reference sequence). The CDR3 loop reads CATSRGGRMNTEAFF. The DNA of the CDR3 is TGTGCCACCAGCAGAGGAGGGCGGATGAACACTGAAGCTTTCTTT.

J is TRBJ2-1 and V is TRBV20-1, with 10 bases matching TRBD2. CDR1 and CDR2 (germline): DFQATT, SNEGSKA (reference sequence). This CDR3 spans 14 amino acids. V lost 4 bases to trimming and J lost 8 bases; unmatched junction nucleotides: 8. CDR3 DNA: TGCAGTGCTACCCCTAGCGGGAGAAGAGATGAGCAGTTCTTC. This gives the protein CSATPSGRRDEQFF.

The genes are TRBV6-5 and TRBJ1-1, with 9 bases that match TRBD1. This CDR3 is 15 amino acids long. Unmatched junction bases numbered 5, after V lost 5 bases and J lost 1 base. CDR1 is MNHEY, CDR2 SVGAGI, per germline. CDR3 amino acids: CASSLDRGPNTEAFF. CDR3 bases: TGTGCCAGCAGTCTGGACAGGGGCCCGAACACTGAAGCTTTCTTT.

V gene TRBV20-1 combines with J gene TRBJ2-7; D not resolved. Trimming removed 4 bases at V and 2 bases at J, with 12 bases between. The germline CDR1 and CDR2 sequences are DFQATT and SNEGSKA (reference sequence). The CDR3 spans 13 residues. CDR3 region: CSATRAPAYEQYF. The CDR3 DNA reads as TGCAGTGCTACGCGCGCTCCAGCCTACGAGCAGTACTTC.

J is TRBJ2-1 and V is TRBV30; D not resolved. CDR3 size: 12 residues. Trimming removed 2 bases from V and 6 bases from J, with 8 bases in between. Germline lookup yields CDR1 GTSNPN and CDR2 SVGIG (reference sequence). CDR3 residues: CAWSPPRNEQFF. The CDR3 DNA follows: TGTGCCTGGAGTCCTCCCCGCAATGAGCAGTTCTTC.

This clonotype was seen only once. The CDR3 is CASSWTSGGSYEQYF. The CDR3 nucleotides read TGTGCCAGCAGCTGGACTAGCGGGGGATCCTACGAGCAGTACTTC. V and J are TRBV5-4 and TRBJ2-7; 13 bases line up with TRBD2. The V gene's germline CDR1 is SGHNT and CDR2 YYREEE (reference sequence). With V trimmed by 3 bases and J by 1 base, 1 base remained unmatched. The CDR3 is 15 amino acids. Looking up the rest from reference TRBV5-4 and TRBJ2-7 gives the full variable domain: ETGVTQSPTHLIKTRGQQVTLRCSSQSGHNTVSWYQQALGQGPQFIFQYYREEENGRGNFPPRFSGLQFPNYSSELNVNALELDDSALYLCASSWTSGGSYEQYFGPGTRLTVT.

Notes on this clonotype: In this CDR3 the conserved last residue, phenylalanine or tryptophan, is missing, so a read error is likely. This chain joins TRBV29-1 and TRBJ1-5; TRBD1 matches at 10 bases. Germline assignment: CDR1 SQVTM and CDR2 ANQGSEA. With V trimmed by 7 bases and J by 3 bases, 6 bases remained unmatched. The CDR3 is 14 amino acids. This chain's CDR3 is CSARTGGNNQPQHS. In DNA, the CDR3 is TGCAGCGCCAGGACAGGGGGGAACAATCAGCCCCAGCATTCT.

The rearrangement links TRBV4-1 to TRBJ2-1; no clear D. Germline V gives CDR1 MGHRA, CDR2 YSYEKL. V was cut by 1 base and J by 10 bases, with 14 bases left in between. This CDR3 spans 14 amino acids. The CDR3 nucleotides read TGCGCCAGCAGCCAAGTAACTCGCGTCACAGAGCAGTTCTTC. Protein product: CASSQVTRVTEQFF.

The J gene is TRBJ2-5, the V gene TRBV2; D not certain. The CDR3 has 12 residues. Trimming took 8 bases from V and 5 from J, leaving 12 bases between them. The germline V gene encodes CDR1 SNHLY and CDR2 FYNNEI. The chain's CDR3 is CASGLGLETQYF. The CDR3 bases are TGTGCCAGCGGCCTTGGGCTCGAGACCCAGTACTTC.

The chain carries TRBV11-3 and TRBJ1-2, with a weak D call TRBD1 (5 bases). CDR1 and CDR2 from the germline V gene are SGHNT and YENEEA. The CDR3 has 12 amino acids. V was cut by 2 bases and J by 7 bases, with 8 bases left in between. The CDR3 sequence: CASSLQGFGYTF. In nucleotides, the CDR3 is TGTGCCAGCAGCTTACAGGGCTTTGGCTACACCTTC.